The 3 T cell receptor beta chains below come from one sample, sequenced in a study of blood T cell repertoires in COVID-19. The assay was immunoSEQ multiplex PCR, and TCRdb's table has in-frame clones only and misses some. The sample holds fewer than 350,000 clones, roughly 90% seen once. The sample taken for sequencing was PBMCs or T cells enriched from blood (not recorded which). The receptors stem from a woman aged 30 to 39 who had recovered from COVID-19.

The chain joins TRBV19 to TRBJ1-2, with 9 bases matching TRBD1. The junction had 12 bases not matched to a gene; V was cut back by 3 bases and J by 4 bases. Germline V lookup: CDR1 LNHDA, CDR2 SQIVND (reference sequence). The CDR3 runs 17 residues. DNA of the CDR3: TGTGCCAGTAGTATGACCGGGACAGGGCACGCACTCTATGGCTACACCTTC. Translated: CASSMTGTGHALYGYTF.

The CDR3 nucleotides are TGTGCCAGCAGCTCGAGGGGGACAGGGCTTAATGAAAAACTGTTTTTT. This encodes CASSSRGTGLNEKLFF. This chain links TRBV5-5 with TRBJ1-4, with 9 bases lining up with TRBD1. CDR1 SGHKS and CDR2 YYEKEE come from the germline V gene (reference sequence). There are 16 residues in the CDR3. The V and J ends lost 3 bases and 4 bases, in that order; junction bases with no gene match: 7.

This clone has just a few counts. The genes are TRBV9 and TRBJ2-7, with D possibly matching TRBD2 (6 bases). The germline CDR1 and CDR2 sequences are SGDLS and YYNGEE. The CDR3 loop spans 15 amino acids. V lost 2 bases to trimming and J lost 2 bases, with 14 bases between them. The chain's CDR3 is CASSVGGVQTYEQYF. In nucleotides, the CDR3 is TGTGCCAGCAGCGTGGGGGGAGTCCAAACCTACGAGCAGTACTTC.